This T cell receptor (beta chain) was found in a study of blood T cells in healthy people across ages. Study-level results: Strongly correlated with naive T cell percentage was TCR beta diversity.

The table lists this clonotype with a few counts. Its antigen is still unknown. Sample-barcoded 5' priming and a J-beta primer mix drove a second PCR of about 6 to 11 cycles. Each CDR3 protein gets one entry after TCRdb re-called the 5' RACE reads with MiXCR. The table shows 700,000 to 900,000 distinct CDR3 sequences, with roughly 50% occurring only once. The extraction recovered at least 6 micrograms of total RNA per sample. The CDR3 has 15 amino acids. Germline loops: CDR1 LGHDT, CDR2 YNNKEL (reference sequence). The clonotype comes from a man of 80 years or more in good health. V gene TRBV3-1 combines with J gene TRBJ2-5; no definite D call. Matching the DNA end better, TRBJ2-7 makes the J call doubtful. Sample: blood. The CDR3 nucleotides read TGTGCCAGCAGCCAAGAAGGCCATCGGCTGAGCGAGCAGTACTTC. Translation: CASSQEGHRLSEQYF.